The following is a TCR beta chain sequence with its context. Its target is not known. This record belongs to a study of T cells and Merkel cell carcinoma outcomes. Study observations and caveats: Reportedly, T-cell repertoire with density predicts Merkel cell carcinoma outcomes.

Sequencing was performed with immunoSEQ multiplex PCR; in TCRdb, only in-frame clones are kept and a portion is missing. The sample carries fewer than 9,500 clones, around 84% recorded once. The ends lost 0 bases at V and 2 bases at J; junction bases unmatched: 8. Germline CDR1 and CDR2: LGHNA and YSLEER. The CDR3 totals 19 residues. The sample taken for sequencing was tumor tissue from Merkel cell carcinoma. The sequence came from a human donor with Merkel cell carcinoma. The gene calls are TRBV4-3 and TRBJ2-3, with TRBD2 identical over 13 bases. CDR3 coding DNA: TGCGCCAGCAGCCAAGAGATCACTAGCGGGGGGGCGTTCACAGATACGCAGTATTTT. Translated, it gives CASSQEITSGGAFTDTQYF.